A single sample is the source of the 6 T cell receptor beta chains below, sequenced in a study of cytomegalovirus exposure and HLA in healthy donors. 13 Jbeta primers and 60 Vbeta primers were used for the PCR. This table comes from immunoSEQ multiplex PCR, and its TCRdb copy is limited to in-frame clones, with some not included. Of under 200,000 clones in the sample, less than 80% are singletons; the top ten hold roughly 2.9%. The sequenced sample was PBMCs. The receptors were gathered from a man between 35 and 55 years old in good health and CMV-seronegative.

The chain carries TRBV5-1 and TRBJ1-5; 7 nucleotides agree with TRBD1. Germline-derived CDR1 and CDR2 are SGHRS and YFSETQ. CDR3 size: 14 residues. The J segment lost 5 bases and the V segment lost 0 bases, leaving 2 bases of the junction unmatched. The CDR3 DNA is TGCGCCAGCAGCTTGGGACAGGGTGATCAGCCCCAGCATTTT. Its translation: CASSLGQGDQPQHF.

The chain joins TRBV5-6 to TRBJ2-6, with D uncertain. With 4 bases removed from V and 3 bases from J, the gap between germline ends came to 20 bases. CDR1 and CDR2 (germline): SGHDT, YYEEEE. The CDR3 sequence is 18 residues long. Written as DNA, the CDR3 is TGTGCCAGCAGCCTCTTGATAGGAGTCGCCCTTGGGGCCAACGTCCTGACTTTC. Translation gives CASSLLIGVALGANVLTF.

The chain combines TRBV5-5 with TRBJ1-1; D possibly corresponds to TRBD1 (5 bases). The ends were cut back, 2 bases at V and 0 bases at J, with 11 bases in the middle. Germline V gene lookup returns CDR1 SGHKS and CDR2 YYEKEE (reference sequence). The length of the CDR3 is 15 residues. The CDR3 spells CASSFRAFMNTEAFF. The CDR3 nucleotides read TGTGCCAGCAGCTTCAGGGCCTTCATGAACACTGAAGCTTTCTTT.

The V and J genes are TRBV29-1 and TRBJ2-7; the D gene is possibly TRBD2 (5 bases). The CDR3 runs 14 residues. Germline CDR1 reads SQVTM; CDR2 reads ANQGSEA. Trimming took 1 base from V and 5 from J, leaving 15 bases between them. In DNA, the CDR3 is TGCAGCGTTGAAGTTAGACCGTTCGGGGACGAGCAGTACTTC. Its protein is CSVEVRPFGDEQYF.

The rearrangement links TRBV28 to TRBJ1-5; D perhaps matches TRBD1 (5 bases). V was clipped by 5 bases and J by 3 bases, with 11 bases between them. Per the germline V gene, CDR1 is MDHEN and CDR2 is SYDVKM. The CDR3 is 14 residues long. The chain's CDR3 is CASSLTGTNQPQHF. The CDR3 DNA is TGTGCCAGCAGTCTAACAGGTACCAATCAGCCCCAGCATTTT.

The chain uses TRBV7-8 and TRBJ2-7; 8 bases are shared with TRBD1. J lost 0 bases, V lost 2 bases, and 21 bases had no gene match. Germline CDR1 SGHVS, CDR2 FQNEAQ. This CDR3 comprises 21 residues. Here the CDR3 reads CASSLKVLGTGPNGSSYEQYF. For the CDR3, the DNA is TGTGCCAGCAGCTTAAAGGTCCTCGGGACAGGTCCCAATGGAAGCTCCTACGAGCAGTACTTC.